This entry is about one T cell receptor (beta chain). Its antigen is undetermined. The primer mix had 60 Vbeta and 13 Jbeta primers. Clones were read by immunoSEQ multiplex PCR, and TCRdb kept only the in-frame ones, dropping some. The sample holds 180,000 or so clones; 70% to 85% are singletons and the top ten take around 0.1%. V was clipped by 3 bases and J by 1 base, with 9 bases between them. The CDR3 covers 14 residues. CDR1 and CDR2 (germline): SEHNR, FQNEAQ (reference sequence). This sample stems from a study of cytomegalovirus exposure and HLA in healthy donors. Findings of the study overall: According to a later analysis, donors in an Asian-associated ancestry cluster reportedly had fewer N-insertions than the 666-donor mean. The authors reported that TCR beta sequences could predict HLA-A and HLA-B alleles. These predictions were accurate for most subjects in the first cohort. Excluded were some V segments that proved indistinguishable, including TRBV6-2 and TRBV6-3.

The receptor comes from a boy aged 2 to 10 in good health and CMV-seronegative. The sequencing input was PBMCs. The gene calls are TRBV7-9 and TRBJ1-1; TRBD1 might be the D (5 bases). The CDR3 nucleotides are TGTGCCAGCAGCTTTTCAGGGAAGAACACTGAAGCTTTCTTT. Its translation is CASSFSGKNTEAFF.